One T cell receptor beta chain is described in this entry. This entry comes from a study of cytomegalovirus exposure and HLA in healthy donors. Researchers ran the PCR with 60 Vbeta and 13 Jbeta primers. Generated by immunoSEQ multiplex PCR, the TCRdb table keeps only in-frame clones and is missing some. The table includes more than 200,000 clones, roughly 84% detected once. CDR3 size: 14 residues. Losses at the gene ends were 6 bases for V and 3 bases for J; bases not matched to a gene: 4. The germline gives CDR1 MNHEY, CDR2 SVGAGI. What was sequenced was PBMCs. This TCR came from a human donor in good health. The chain joins TRBV6-5 to TRBJ1-1, with TRBD1 matching 10 bases. This CDR3 is CASSAGTGDTEAFF. CDR3 in DNA: TGTGCCAGCAGCGCCGGGACAGGGGACACTGAAGCTTTCTTT.